These T cell receptor beta chains were read from a single sample in a study of technical replicates of blood from a handful of donors. Produced via immunoSEQ multiplex PCR; TCRdb's table is partial and in-frame only. The sample lists about 75,000 clones; 95% to 98% were seen once. Sequencing input: T cells isolated from PBMCs. The receptors stem from a human donor in good health. CDR3s include the opening cysteine and the closing phenylalanine or tryptophan. A D gene is named only where the DNA matches it firmly. Clone size is shown for a subset of rows, as once, few, many or a class of expanded clone.

TRBJ1-2,NA,NA,TRBV10-1,TGCGCCAGCAGTGAGTCGAGTACGTATGGCTACACCTTC,CASSESSTYGYTF
TRBJ2-1,once,TRBD2,TRBV29-1,TGCAGCGTTGATTTGCTAGCGGGTGACTACAATGAGCAGTTCTTC,CSVDLLAGDYNEQFF
TRBJ1-1,NA,NA,TRBV19,TGTGCCAGTCAGGGGACATTCAACACTGAAGCTTTCTTT,CASQGTFNTEAFF
TRBJ1-5,NA,TRBD1,TRBV10-3,TGTGCCATCAGGGGGACAGGTGAAAATCAGCCCCAGCATTTT,CAIRGTGENQPQHF
TRBJ2-7,NA,TRBD1,TRBV27,TGTGCCAGCAGTTTCCGGGACAGGATAGCCGAGCAGTACTTC,CASSFRDRIAEQYF
TRBJ1-5,NA,NA,TRBV28,TGTGCCAGCAGACCGGGGGCGGGGGAAGAGCAGCCCCAGCATTTT,CASRPGAGEEQPQHF
TRBJ2-5,NA,NA,TRBV29-1,TGCAGCGTTGAACTGGAGACCCAGTACTTC,CSVELETQYF
TRBJ2-5,NA,TRBD2,TRBV5-1,TGCGCCAGCAGCGTAGGACCGGGACTAGCGGGACAAGAGACCCAGTACTTC,CASSVGPGLAGQETQYF
TRBJ2-2,NA,NA,TRBV19,TGTGCCAGTAGTAGTGCCGGGATTCAGGGGGAGCTGTTTTTT,CASSSAGIQGELFF
TRBJ2-1,NA,TRBD2,TRBV7-3,TGTGCCAGCAGCTTAAGGGGTTGGGCGGGAGGAGAAAATGAGCAGTTCTTC,CASSLRGWAGGENEQFF
TRBJ2-5,NA,NA,TRBV5-1,TGCGCCAGCAGTATGGGGGGAGAGACCCAGTACTTC,CASSMGGETQYF
TRBJ1-1,NA,NA,TRBV7-9,TGTGCCAGCAGCCGCCAACGGCGGAGCGGGAACACTGAAGCTTTCTTT,CASSRQRRSGNTEAFF
TRBJ2-7,NA,NA,TRBV10-3,TGTGCCATCAGTGAGTCAGGGGTCGAGCAGTACTTC,CAISESGVEQYF
TRBJ1-3,NA,TRBD1,TRBV19,TGTGCCAGTAGTATAGGGGACAGTCCTGGAAACACCATATATTTT,CASSIGDSPGNTIYF
TRBJ2-5,NA,TRBD1,TRBV13,TGTGCCAGCAGCTTAGACGGCAGGGGGAAGGTAGAGACCCAGTACTTC,CASSLDGRGKVETQYF
TRBJ2-5,NA,NA,TRBV9,TGTGCCAGCAGCGTAGCTCTGCGGCACCGCGAGACCCAGTACTTC,CASSVALRHRETQYF
TRBJ2-1,NA,TRBD2,TRBV7-2,TGTGCCAGCAGCTGGGGACTAGACCTGTTCTTC,CASSWGLDLFF
TRBJ2-7,NA,TRBD2,TRBV9,TGTGCCAGCAGCCTGGGACTAGCGGACCCCGAGCAGTACTTC,CASSLGLADPEQYF
TRBJ1-4,NA,NA,TRBV4-1,TGCGCCAGCAGCCAAGGGCAAGGGGCTAATGAAAAACTGTTTTTT,CASSQGQGANEKLFF
TRBJ2-7,NA,NA,TRBV6-5,TGTGCCAGCAGTTACTCGCCCCGGGACGGCGGGAACGAGCAGTACTTC,CASSYSPRDGGNEQYF
TRBJ1-1,once,TRBD1,TRBV4-3,TGCGCCAGCAGCCAAGTAGGGGGCATTGAAGCTTTCTTT,CASSQVGGIEAFF
TRBJ2-1,NA,NA,TRBV4-1,TGCGCCAGCAGCCAGCTCAGACCGACCAAGGGGAATGAGCAGTTCTTC,CASSQLRPTKGNEQFF
TRBJ1-2,NA,NA,TRBV4-1,TGCGCCAGCAGCCAAGCGTCAGGTGACCGGGGCTACACCTTC,CASSQASGDRGYTF
TRBJ2-3,NA,NA,TRBV10-3,TGTGCCATCAGTAACGGGGATACGCAGTATTTT,CAISNGDTQYF
TRBJ2-7,NA,TRBD2,TRBV4-3,TGCGCCAGCAGCCAAGATCGGAGCGGGAGTGGTTACGAGCAGTACTTC,CASSQDRSGSGYEQYF
TRBJ2-5,NA,NA,TRBV11-2,TGTGCCAGCAGCTTAGACATCCAAGAGACCCAGTACTTC,CASSLDIQETQYF
TRBJ1-4,once,NA,TRBV4-2,TGTGCCAGCAGCCAAGCAACAACTAATGAAAAACTGTTTTTT,CASSQATTNEKLFF
TRBJ2-7,NA,NA,TRBV5-1,TGCGCCAGCAGCCATTACAGGGACGAGCAGTACTTC,CASSHYRDEQYF
TRBJ2-6,NA,NA,TRBV11-2,TGTGCCAGCAGCCCCCGAGCCGGTGGGGCCAACGTCCTGACTTTC,CASSPRAGGANVLTF
TRBJ1-1,NA,NA,TRBV29-1,TGCAGCGACGGACAGTTCACTGAAGCTTTCTTT,CSDGQFTEAFF
TRBJ2-7,NA,NA,TRBV19,TGTGCCAGTAGTGCGAACGGGAAGATGGCCTACGAGCAGTACTTC,CASSANGKMAYEQYF
TRBJ2-7,NA,TRBD2,TRBV7-8,TGTGCCAGCAGCTTCGGGCTAGCGGGAGTTACCTACGAGCAGTACTTC,CASSFGLAGVTYEQYF
TRBJ2-3,NA,TRBD2,TRBV5-1,TGCGCCAGCAACGGCGGGAGAATGTGGGGGGCAGATACGCAGTATTTT,CASNGGRMWGADTQYF
TRBJ2-7,NA,TRBD1,TRBV27,TGTGCCAGCAGTTATACGGGACAGGTACTCTCCGAGCAGTACTTC,CASSYTGQVLSEQYF
TRBJ1-2,NA,TRBD1,TRBV4-2,TGTGCCAGCAGCCAGCGACAGGGTGGCTACACCTTC,CASSQRQGGYTF
TRBJ2-7,NA,TRBD2,TRBV7-9,TGTGCCAGCAGCTTAGATTACGGACTAGCGGGAAATTACGAGCAGTACTTC,CASSLDYGLAGNYEQYF
TRBJ2-1,NA,NA,TRBV19,TGTGCCAGTAGTCCTCGCTACAATGAGCAGTTCTTC,CASSPRYNEQFF
TRBJ2-3,NA,TRBD1,TRBV7-9,TGTGCCAGCAGCTCTCGGACAGGGGGCACAGATACGCAGTATTTT,CASSSRTGGTDTQYF
TRBJ2-7,NA,TRBD2,TRBV27,TGTGCCAGCAGTTTATGGACTAGCGGGAGCGGGGCCTACGAGCAGTACTTC,CASSLWTSGSGAYEQYF
TRBJ2-1,NA,NA,TRBV9,TGTGCCAGCAGCGTATTAGGTAGCCTAAACAATGAGCAGTTCTTC,CASSVLGSLNNEQFF
TRBJ1-1,NA,TRBD1,TRBV19,TGTGCCAGTAGAGAAAATAGGGGGCGGAAAGCTTTCTTT,CASRENRGRKAFF
TRBJ2-5,once,TRBD1,TRBV27,TGTGCCAGCAGTTTAGTTTCGGGGACAGCTGTCCAAGAGACCCAGTACTTC,CASSLVSGTAVQETQYF
TRBJ2-2,NA,NA,TRBV27,TGTGCCAGCAGTTTTTTAGCAGGGCTCGGTGGAGTCACCGGGGAGCTGTTTTTT,CASSFLAGLGGVTGELFF
TRBJ1-2,NA,NA,TRBV30,TGTGCCTGGAGTGTCCATAACTATGGCTACACCTTC,CAWSVHNYGYTF
TRBJ2-3,NA,NA,TRBV7-6,TGTGCCAGCAGCTTAGTTGAGGTCGCAGATACGCAGTATTTT,CASSLVEVADTQYF
TRBJ2-7,NA,NA,TRBV4-1,TGCGCCAGCAGCCAAGATATACAGGGCCTACACTACGAGCAGTACTTC,CASSQDIQGLHYEQYF
TRBJ1-5,NA,NA,TRBV4-2,TGTGCCAGCAGCCGCGAGGGTTACAATCAGCCCCAGCATTTT,CASSREGYNQPQHF
TRBJ2-1,NA,TRBD2,TRBV4-1,TGCGCCAGCAGCCAAGCCAATAGCGGGAGATATAATGAGCAGTTCTTC,CASSQANSGRYNEQFF
TRBJ2-1,NA,TRBD2,TRBV5-1,TGCGCCAGCAGCTTGGGACTAGCGGGGCCTAATGAGCAGTTCTTC,CASSLGLAGPNEQFF
TRBJ2-7,once,TRBD1,TRBV6-5,TGTGCCAGCAGCCGGGACAGGTCCTTATACGAGCAGTACTTC,CASSRDRSLYEQYF
TRBJ2-7,NA,TRBD2,TRBV2,TGTGCCAGCAGTCTAGGACTAGCGGGGGCCTTGGAGCAGTACTTC,CASSLGLAGALEQYF
TRBJ1-5,NA,TRBD1,TRBV27,TGTGCCAGCAGTTTAGGGACAGGGGGCGCCGGGCAGCCCCAGCATTTT,CASSLGTGGAGQPQHF
TRBJ1-1,NA,NA,TRBV4-1,TGCGCCAGCAGCCAAGTGCCCCTTATCAGGGGCCGGGGGAACACTGAAGCTTTCTTT,CASSQVPLIRGRGNTEAFF
TRBJ2-7,NA,NA,TRBV28,TGTGCCAGCAGTTTATTACCAGGGTCGGCCTACGAGCAGTACTTC,CASSLLPGSAYEQYF
TRBJ1-4,NA,TRBD1,TRBV30,TGTGCCTGGAGCAGGACAGGGGGCGCAGAAAAACTGTTTTTT,CAWSRTGGAEKLFF